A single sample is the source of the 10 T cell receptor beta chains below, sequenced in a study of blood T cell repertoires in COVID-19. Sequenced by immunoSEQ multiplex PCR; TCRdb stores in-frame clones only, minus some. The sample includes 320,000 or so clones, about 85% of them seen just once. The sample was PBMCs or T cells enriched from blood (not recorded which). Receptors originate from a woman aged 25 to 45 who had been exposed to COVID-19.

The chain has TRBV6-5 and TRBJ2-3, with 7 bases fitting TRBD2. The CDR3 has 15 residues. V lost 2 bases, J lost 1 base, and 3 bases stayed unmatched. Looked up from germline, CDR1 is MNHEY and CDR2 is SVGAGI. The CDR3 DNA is TGTGCCAGCAGTTACGCCCGGGGGGGCACAGATACGCAGTATTTT. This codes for CASSYARGGTDTQYF.

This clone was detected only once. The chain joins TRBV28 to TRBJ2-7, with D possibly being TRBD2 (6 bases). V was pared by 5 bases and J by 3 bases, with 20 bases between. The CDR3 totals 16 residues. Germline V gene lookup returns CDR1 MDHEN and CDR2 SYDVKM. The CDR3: CASSPLGGIANYEQYF. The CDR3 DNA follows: TGTGCCAGCAGTCCCCTGGGGGGAATCGCCAACTACGAGCAGTACTTC. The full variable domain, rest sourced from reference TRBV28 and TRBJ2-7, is DVKVTQSSRYLVKRTGEKVFLECVQDMDHENMFWYRQDPGLGLRLIYFSYDVKMKEKGDIPEGYSVSREKKERFSLILESASTNQTSMYLCASSPLGGIANYEQYFGPGTRLTVT.

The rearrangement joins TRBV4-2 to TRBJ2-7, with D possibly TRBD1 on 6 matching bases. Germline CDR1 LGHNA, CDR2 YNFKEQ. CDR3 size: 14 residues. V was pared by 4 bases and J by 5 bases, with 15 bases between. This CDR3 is CASSLTKTGNEQYF. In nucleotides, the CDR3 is TGTGCCAGCAGCCTTACCAAAACAGGGAACGAGCAGTACTTC.

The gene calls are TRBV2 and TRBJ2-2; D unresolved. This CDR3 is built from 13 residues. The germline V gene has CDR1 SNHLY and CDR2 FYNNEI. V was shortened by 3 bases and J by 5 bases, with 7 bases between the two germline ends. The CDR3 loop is CASSDTVTGELFF. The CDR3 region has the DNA TGTGCCAGCAGTGACACGGTGACCGGGGAGCTGTTTTTT.

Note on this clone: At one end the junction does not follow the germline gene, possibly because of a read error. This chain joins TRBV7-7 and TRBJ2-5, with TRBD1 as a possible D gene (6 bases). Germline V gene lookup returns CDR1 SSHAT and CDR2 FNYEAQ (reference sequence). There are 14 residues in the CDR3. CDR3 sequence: CASSPRWTDVTQYF. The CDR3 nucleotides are TGTGCTAGCAGCCCCCGGTGGACAGATGTTACCCAGTACTTC.

CDR3 residues: CASSKVGEKGPISYEQYF. CDR3 nucleotide sequence: TGTGCCAGCAGCAAAGTAGGAGAGAAGGGGCCGATCTCCTACGAGCAGTACTTC. The chain couples TRBV21-1 to TRBJ2-7; TRBD1 was called by the table and not checked on the DNA. TRBV21-1 is a pseudogene segment. This CDR3 spans 18 amino acids.

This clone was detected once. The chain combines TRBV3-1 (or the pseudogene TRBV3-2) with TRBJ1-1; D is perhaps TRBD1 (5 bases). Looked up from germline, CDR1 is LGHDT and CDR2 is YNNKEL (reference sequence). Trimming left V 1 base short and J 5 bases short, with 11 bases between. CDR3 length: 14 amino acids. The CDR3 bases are TGTGCCAGCAGCCAAGTGGTTTCAGGGACTGAAGCTTTCTTT. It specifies CASSQVVSGTEAFF.

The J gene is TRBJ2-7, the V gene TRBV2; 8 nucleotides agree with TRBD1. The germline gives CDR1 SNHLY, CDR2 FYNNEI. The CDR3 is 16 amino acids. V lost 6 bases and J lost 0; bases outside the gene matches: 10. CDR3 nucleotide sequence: TGTGCCAGCAGGGAGTCGGACAGGGTATTCTCCTACGAGCAGTACTTC. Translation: CASRESDRVFSYEQYF.

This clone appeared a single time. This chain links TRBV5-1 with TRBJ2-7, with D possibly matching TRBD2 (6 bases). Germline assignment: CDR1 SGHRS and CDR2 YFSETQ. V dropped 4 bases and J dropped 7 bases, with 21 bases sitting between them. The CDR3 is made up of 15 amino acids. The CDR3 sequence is CASSQLLAGMREQYF. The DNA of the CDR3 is TGCGCCAGCAGCCAATTACTAGCAGGCATGAGGGAGCAGTACTTC.

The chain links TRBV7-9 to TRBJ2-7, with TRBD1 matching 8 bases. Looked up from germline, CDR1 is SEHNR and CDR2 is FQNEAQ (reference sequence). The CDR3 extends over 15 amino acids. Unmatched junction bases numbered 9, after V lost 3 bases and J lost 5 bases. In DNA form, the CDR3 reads TGTGCCAGCAGCTTGGACAGGGTCCCTTTCAACGAGCAGTACTTC. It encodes CASSLDRVPFNEQYF.